The rows below give T cell receptor beta chains drawn from one sample of a study of identifying expanded T cells in peripheral blood. Using immunoSEQ multiplex PCR, the repertoire was profiled, and TCRdb retains in-frame clones only, with some absent. The table has 75,000 to 100,000 clones, about 88% seen once. The specimen sequenced was blood. These receptors were collected from a person aged 18 to 70 in good health. The CDR3 runs from the conserved cysteine through the conserved F or W.

j_gene	v_gene	len	CDR3aa
TRBJ2-2	TRBV6-4	19	CASSDPKTSGGGNTGELFF
TRBJ2-2	TRBV2	14	CASRGTSYTGELFF
TRBJ2-1	TRBV2	14	CAARRPGLANEQFF
TRBJ1-6	TRBV6-5	12	CASSFQNSPLHF
TRBJ1-3	TRBV4-1	15	CASSPSISPGNTIYF
TRBJ2-1	TRBV6-5	13	CASNSGLGGEQFF
TRBJ2-2	TRBV4-2	21	CASSLDDRPSLWGSSTGELFF
TRBJ2-7	TRBV7-3	15	CASSLSGLTSYEQYF
TRBJ2-1	TRBV9	17	CASSGASGGPTYNEQFF
TRBJ1-2	TRBV6-1	12	CAGNEETYGYTF
TRBJ1-3	TRBV6-5	13	CASNHDNGNTIYF
TRBJ2-5	TRBV13	14	CASSFDRGRETQYF
TRBJ2-7	TRBV5-4	18	CASSFDRATPSSSYEQYF
TRBJ2-1	TRBV4-2	16	CASSLQTEGLANEQFF
TRBJ2-7	TRBV5-4	15	CASSFKNLLGYEQYF
TRBJ2-1	TRBV7-7	15	CASSLALAGNNEQFF
TRBJ2-7	TRBV2	13	CASSRYVSYEQYF
TRBJ2-1	TRBV6-6	14	CASSYRGPNNEQFF
TRBJ1-1	TRBV5-1	17	CASSPWGTGLGNTEAFF
TRBJ2-3	TRBV29-1	16	CSGTSGDYLTTDTQYF
TRBJ2-7	TRBV12-5	11	CASAGGYEQYF
TRBJ1-2	TRBV10-3	14	CAISESGDRYGYTF
TRBJ1-2	TRBV11-2	14	CASSLTGGAYGYTF
TRBJ2-3	TRBV5-6	15	CASSFRSGYTDTQYF
TRBJ2-3	TRBV19	16	CASSTTGSADTDTQYF
TRBJ2-7	TRBV5-1	14	CASSLRPAPHEQYF
TRBJ1-4	TRBV7-2	15	CASSQGQVLNEKLFF
TRBJ2-6	TRBV7-2	15	CASSLAPSGANVLTF
TRBJ2-6	TRBV18	17	CASSPMGPLSGANVLTF
TRBJ1-4	TRBV20-1	10	CSLWGRKTVF
TRBJ2-1	TRBV7-2	13	CASTSSSGREQFF
TRBJ2-5	TRBV20-1	11	CSASGGETQYF
TRBJ2-5	TRBV4-1	13	CASRGDSWGSQYF
TRBJ1-1	TRBV4-1	12	CASSPGQSEAFF
TRBJ1-4	TRBV28	13	CASRLTGDEKLFF
TRBJ2-5	TRBV14	18	CASSHSIFGGSSQETQYF
TRBJ2-3	TRBV5-5	14	CASSFLRGGDTQYF
TRBJ2-5	TRBV18	12	CASSGGGETQYF
TRBJ1-4	TRBV30	12	CAWKRGGEKLFF